A single sample gave rise to the 30 T cell receptor beta chains below, sequenced in a study of identical twins. TCRdb reanalysed the 5' RACE reads using MiXCR and keeps one entry per CDR3 protein. This table has 650,000 to 750,000 distinct CDR3 sequences, roughly 20% appearing once. Another study also made use of these data, one on T cells expressing NK-cell markers.

The specimen was PBMCs. The receptors were sampled from a woman between 18 and 29 years old in good health.

The CDR3 coding sequence is TGTGCCAGCAGTACCCGGACAGGGAACTATGAGCAGTTCTTC. Protein product: CASSTRTGNYEQFF. This chain connects TRBV6-2 or TRBV6-3 to TRBJ2-1; TRBD1 matches at 8 bases. J lost 8 bases, V lost 5 bases, and 8 bases had no gene match. This CDR3 has 14 amino acids. Germline assignment: CDR1 MNHEY and CDR2 SVGEGT.

The chain links TRBV6-5 to TRBJ2-3, with D perhaps TRBD1 or TRBD2 (5 bases each). Germline values: CDR1 MNHEY, CDR2 SVGAGI. V was shortened by 0 bases and J by 8 bases, with 15 bases between the two germline ends. CDR3 length equals 15 residues. CDR3 amino acids: CASSYSIQAGGTQYF. The CDR3 region has the DNA TGTGCCAGCAGTTACTCGATTCAGGCTGGGGGTACGCAGTATTTT.

The chain has TRBV6-1 and TRBJ2-7, with 9 bases lining up with TRBD2. The germline gives CDR1 MNHNS, CDR2 SASEGT. V was pared by 6 bases and J by 0 bases, with 3 bases of the junction left unmatched. The CDR3 consists of 14 residues. CDR3 sequence reads: CASRRLADSYEQYF. CDR3 coding DNA: TGTGCCAGCAGAAGACTAGCGGACTCCTACGAGCAGTACTTC.

This clonotype showed up many times. This chain uses TRBV9 with TRBJ2-2; D is unresolved. This CDR3 is 13 amino acids long. The germline V gene encodes CDR1 SGDLS and CDR2 YYNGEE. Trimming pared 0 bases from V and 7 bases from J, leaving 7 bases between. The chain's CDR3 is CASSVASSGELFF. The CDR3 DNA follows: TGTGCCAGCAGCGTAGCTTCCAGCGGGGAGCTGTTTTTT.

At least ten counts were recorded for this clonotype. The V call is TRBV6-5, the J call TRBJ2-1, with 7 positions matching TRBD1. The V and J ends lost 0 bases and 10 bases, in that order; junction bases with no gene match: 3. The germline gives CDR1 MNHEY, CDR2 SVGAGI. CDR3 length: 13 residues. The DNA for the CDR3 is TGTGCCAGCAGTTACTCAGGGGGCGGAGAGCAGTTCTTC. Its translation is CASSYSGGGEQFF.

V gene TRBV10-3 combines with J gene TRBJ2-3; D call uncertain. CDR3 length: 14 residues. The V end lost 3 bases, the J end lost 3 bases, and 10 bases lay between the germline ends. The germline V gene has CDR1 ENHRY and CDR2 SYGVKD. The CDR3 loop is CAISDAVGTDTQYF. The CDR3 nucleotides read TGTGCCATCAGTGATGCGGTGGGGACAGATACGCAGTATTTT.

This clonotype was observed a few times. V and J are TRBV6-1 and TRBJ2-1; 8 bases are shared with TRBD1. CDR1 is MNHNS, CDR2 SASEGT, per germline. This CDR3 region has 15 residues. Losses at the gene ends were 4 bases for V and 7 bases for J; bases not matched to a gene: 9. CDR3 sequence (DNA): TGTGCCAGCAGTGGCCGCAGGGGGCGAGAAAATGAGCAGTTCTTC. Translating gives CASSGRRGRENEQFF.

This clonotype turned up a few times. The V gene is TRBV7-9, the J gene TRBJ2-7, with 10 bases lining up with TRBD2. Trimming cost V 3 bases and J 2 bases; bases outside gene matches: 7. CDR3 length: 16 residues. Looked up from germline, CDR1 is SEHNR and CDR2 is FQNEAQ (reference sequence). The CDR3 protein is CASSFPPGLATYEQYF. In DNA, the CDR3 is TGTGCCAGCAGCTTCCCGCCGGGACTAGCGACCTACGAGCAGTACTTC.

This chain links TRBV12-3 or TRBV12-4 with TRBJ2-5; 9 bases align to TRBD1. Trimming took 1 base from V and 5 from J; bases not matched to a gene: 11. The CDR3 contains 17 residues. The CDR3 nucleotides are TGTGCCAGCAGTTTAGGGGACAGGGATCTATGGAAGGAGACCCAGTACTTC. Protein: CASSLGDRDLWKETQYF.

The chain has TRBV5-1 and TRBJ1-2; unclear D gene. V gave up 0 bases and J gave up 4 bases, with 10 bases separating them. Germline CDR1 SGHRS, CDR2 YFSETQ. This CDR3 is built from 14 residues. The CDR3 coding sequence is TGCGCCAGCAGCTTGGAAGGGATCGCCTATGGCTACACCTTC. It encodes CASSLEGIAYGYTF.

V gene TRBV6-5 combines with J gene TRBJ1-3; no reliable D call. The CDR3 is 12 amino acids. Per the germline V gene, CDR1 is MNHEY and CDR2 is SVGAGI. With 6 bases removed from V and 7 bases from J, the gap between germline ends came to 10 bases. The CDR3 is CASRDGRNTIYF. The CDR3 nucleotides read TGTGCCAGCAGGGACGGCCGTAACACCATATATTTT.

This clonotype has more than one count but fewer than ten. Here the CDR3 reads CASSPPTGYEQYF. The CDR3 DNA follows: TGTGCCAGCAGTCCACCGACAGGCTACGAGCAGTACTTC. V is TRBV6-6 and J is TRBJ2-7; possible D gene TRBD1, 6 bases. V dropped 5 bases and J dropped 3 bases, with 11 bases sitting between them. Germline CDR1 reads MNHNY; CDR2 reads SVGAGI (reference sequence). The CDR3 is 13 amino acids.

In this sample, this clonotype turned up once. This chain connects TRBV2 to TRBJ2-3; D is ambiguous. The CDR3 loop spans 16 amino acids. The V gene lost 4 bases and the J gene lost 0 bases, with 14 bases spanning the gap. Germline V gene sequence: CDR1 SNHLY, CDR2 FYNNEI. CDR3: CASSASEAPSTDTQYF. CDR3 bases: TGTGCCAGCAGTGCCTCAGAGGCCCCGAGCACAGATACGCAGTATTTT.

The genes are TRBV5-6 and TRBJ2-5, with 14 positions matching TRBD2. Germline V gene data show CDR1 as SGHDT and CDR2 as YYEEEE. The CDR3 spans 16 residues. Unmatched junction bases numbered 6, after V lost 5 bases and J lost 3 bases. The CDR3 loop reads CASRRLAGGGEETQYF. The CDR3 DNA reads TGTGCCAGCAGGCGACTAGCGGGGGGGGGAGAAGAGACCCAGTACTTC.

This clonotype was seen more than once but under ten times. V gene TRBV7-6 combines with J gene TRBJ2-7; 10 nucleotides align to TRBD2. The junction had 6 bases not matched to a gene; V was cut back by 5 bases and J by 2 bases. Per the germline V gene, CDR1 is SGHVS and CDR2 is FNYEAQ. The CDR3 is made up of 15 amino acids. This chain's CDR3 is CASSLETSGPYEQYF. Here the CDR3 DNA reads TGTGCCAGCAGCCTGGAGACTAGCGGGCCCTACGAGCAGTACTTC.

CDR3 DNA: TGTGCCAGCAGTTTACCTGCCATGGACAGGAGAGCTTTCTTT. Translation gives CASSLPAMDRRAFF. The V gene is TRBV12-3 or TRBV12-4, the J gene TRBJ1-1; 7 bases align to TRBD1. With V trimmed by 2 bases and J by 10 bases, 10 bases remained unmatched. This CDR3 is 14 amino acids long.

This clonotype turned up a few times. The chain couples TRBV6-5 to TRBJ2-1; 14 positions agree with TRBD2. The CDR3 extends over 15 amino acids. Germline V gene sequence: CDR1 MNHEY, CDR2 SVGAGI. J lost 9 bases, V lost 6 bases, and 7 bases had no gene match. The CDR3 loop reads CASRYGLAGGFEQFF. CDR3 coding DNA: TGTGCCAGCAGATATGGACTAGCGGGAGGTTTTGAGCAGTTCTTC.

This chain connects TRBV12-5 to TRBJ1-1; 7 bases agree with TRBD1. After removal of 5 bases from V and 10 bases from J, the junction contained 10 bases not matched to a gene. The CDR3 totals 13 residues. Germline loops: CDR1 LGHNT, CDR2 FRNRAP. The CDR3 coding sequence is TGTGCTAGTGGTACCGACAGGGCTTGGGTAGCTTTCTTT. It yields the protein CASGTDRAWVAFF.

The sample holds many counts of this clonotype. The CDR3 DNA reads TGTGCCAGCAGTTTTAGCAATGAGCAGTTCTTC. Translation gives CASSFSNEQFF. The chain couples TRBV12-3 or TRBV12-4 to TRBJ2-1; the D is unclear. The ends were cut back, 3 bases at V and 6 bases at J, with 3 bases in the middle. The length of the CDR3 is 11 residues.

The gene calls are TRBV4-2 and TRBJ2-1; TRBD2 agrees at 8 bases. Trimming at V came to 0 bases and at J to 9 bases, leaving 25 bases not matched to a gene. Looked up from germline, CDR1 is LGHNA and CDR2 is YNFKEQ. The CDR3 has 21 residues. This chain's CDR3 is CASSQETLREGRKSSQVEQFF. The CDR3 DNA reads as TGTGCCAGCAGCCAAGAGACCCTTCGGGAGGGACGCAAGTCTAGTCAGGTTGAGCAGTTCTTC.

This clonotype was recorded many times. V usage is TRBV5-5 and J usage is TRBJ2-1; TRBD1 aligns across 9 bases. The CDR3 has 15 residues. The germline gives CDR1 SGHKS, CDR2 YYEKEE (reference sequence). V lost 2 bases, J lost 5 bases, and 5 bases stayed unmatched. CDR3 residues: CASSLSGTGNNEQFF. The DNA of the CDR3 is TGTGCCAGCAGCTTATCCGGGACAGGGAACAATGAGCAGTTCTTC. The whole variable domain, remainder taken from reference TRBV5-5 and TRBJ2-1, is DAGVTQSPTHLIKTRGQQVTLRCSPISGHKSVSWYQQVLGQGPQFIFQYYEKEERGRGNFPDRFSARQFPNYSSELNVNALLLGDSALYLCASSLSGTGNNEQFFGPGTRLTVL.

This chain links TRBV2 with TRBJ1-2; no reliable D call. CDR3 length: 12 amino acids. Between the trimmed V and J ends, which lost 6 bases and 4 bases, there was a span of 9 bases. Germline loops: CDR1 SNHLY, CDR2 FYNNEI. This CDR3 reads CASRIGLYGYTF. In DNA, the CDR3 is TGTGCCAGCAGAATCGGCCTCTATGGCTACACCTTC.

This clonotype has ten or more counts. The CDR3 nucleotides read TGCGCCAGCCGATCGTCGAGTGCCTTCTATAATTCACCCCTCCACTTT. This gives the protein CASRSSSAFYNSPLHF. The chain recombines TRBV5-1 with TRBJ1-6; D remains ambiguous. Between the trimmed V and J ends, which lost 7 bases and 3 bases, there was a span of 17 bases. Germline V lookup: CDR1 SGHRS, CDR2 YFSETQ. The CDR3 contains 16 residues.

This clonotype was detected many times. This chain uses TRBV7-2 with TRBJ2-1, with 8 bases lining up with TRBD2. V lost 1 base and J lost 4; bases outside the gene matches: 3. This CDR3 contains 15 residues. Germline assignment: CDR1 SGHTA and CDR2 FQGNSA. The CDR3 protein is CASSLDLAGYNEQFF. The DNA of the CDR3 is TGTGCCAGCAGCTTAGACTTAGCGGGGTACAATGAGCAGTTCTTC. Full variable domain (remainder filled in from reference TRBV7-2 and TRBJ2-1): GAGVSQSPSNKVTEKGKDVELRCDPISGHTALYWYRQSLGQGLEFLIYFQGNSAPDKSGLPSDRFSAERTGGSVSTLTIQRTQQEDSAVYLCASSLDLAGYNEQFFGPGTRLTVL.

This clonotype appeared many times. The chain employs TRBV6-6 and TRBJ2-7; D is unresolved. The CDR3 covers 12 residues. V lost 5 bases to trimming and J lost 4 bases, with 9 bases between them. Germline V lookup: CDR1 MNHNY, CDR2 SVGAGI (reference sequence). Here the CDR3 DNA reads TGTGCCAGCAGTACAGACGGGTACGAGCAGTACTTC. Residues: CASSTDGYEQYF.

CDR3 region: CASSSDRRDYGYTF. In nucleotides, the CDR3 is TGTGCCAGCAGCTCGGACAGGAGGGACTATGGCTACACCTTC. The chain combines TRBV5-5 with TRBJ1-2, with TRBD1 identical over 7 bases. The CDR3 spans 14 residues. The V gene's germline CDR1 is SGHKS and CDR2 YYEKEE (reference sequence). The V and J ends lost 3 bases and 3 bases, in that order; junction bases with no gene match: 5.

Comment on this clonotype: Given a much more abundant clone one base away, this may be a read error. V and J are TRBV12-3 or TRBV12-4 and TRBJ2-1; D uncertain. Trimming cost V 2 bases and J 5 bases, with 13 bases left between them. This CDR3 comprises 15 residues. The CDR3 DNA follows: TGTGCCAGCAGTTTATTTGGCAGGCCCAACAATGAGCAGTTCTTC. It translates to CASSLFGRPNNEQFF.

This clonotype was seen a handful of times. The rearrangement joins TRBV5-1 to TRBJ1-2; a possible D gene is TRBD1 (6 bases). V was shortened by 4 bases and J by 7 bases, with 17 bases between the two germline ends. This CDR3 region has 14 residues. Germline V gene lookup returns CDR1 SGHRS and CDR2 YFSETQ. This chain's CDR3 is CASSPSGRGSGYTF. As DNA, the CDR3 is TGCGCCAGCAGCCCCTCGGGGAGGGGGTCTGGCTACACCTTC.

This clonotype turned up a few times. This CDR3 reads CASSLKTSGGTSTDTQYF. The CDR3 coding sequence is TGTGCCAGCAGCTTAAAGACTAGCGGGGGCACCAGCACAGATACGCAGTATTTT. The V and J genes are TRBV11-1 and TRBJ2-3; TRBD2 aligns across 12 bases. J lost 0 bases, V lost 2 bases, and 6 bases had no gene match. Germline V CDR1 and CDR2: SGHAT, FQDESV (reference sequence). This CDR3 has 18 amino acids. The whole variable domain, remainder taken from reference TRBV11-1 and TRBJ2-3, is EAEVAQSPRYKITEKSQAVAFWCDPISGHATLYWYRQILGQGPELLVQFQDESVVDDSQLPKDRFSAERLKGVDSTLKIQPAELGDSAMYLCASSLKTSGGTSTDTQYFGPGTRLTVL.

This clonotype has more than one count but fewer than ten. The J gene is TRBJ1-2, the V gene TRBV5-6; TRBD1 aligns across 10 bases. The V and J ends lost 4 bases and 3 bases, in that order; junction bases with no gene match: 6. Per germline, CDR1 SGHDT and CDR2 YYEEEE. This CDR3 spans 15 amino acids. DNA for the CDR3: TGTGCCAGCAGCGAGGGGACAGGGGCTTACTATGGCTACACCTTC. This translates into CASSEGTGAYYGYTF.